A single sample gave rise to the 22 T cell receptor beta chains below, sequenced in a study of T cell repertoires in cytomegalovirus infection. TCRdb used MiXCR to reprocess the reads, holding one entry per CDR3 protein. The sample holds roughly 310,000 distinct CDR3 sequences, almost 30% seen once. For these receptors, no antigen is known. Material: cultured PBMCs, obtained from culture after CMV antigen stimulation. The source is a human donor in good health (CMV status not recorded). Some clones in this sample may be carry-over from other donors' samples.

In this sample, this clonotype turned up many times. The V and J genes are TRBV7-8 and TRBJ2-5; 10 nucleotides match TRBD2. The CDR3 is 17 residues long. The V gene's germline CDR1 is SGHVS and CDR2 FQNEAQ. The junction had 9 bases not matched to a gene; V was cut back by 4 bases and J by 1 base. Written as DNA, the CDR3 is TGTGCCAGCAGCTCAGGAACCGGACTAGCGGCCCAAGAGACCCAGTACTTC. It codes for CASSSGTGLAAQETQYF.

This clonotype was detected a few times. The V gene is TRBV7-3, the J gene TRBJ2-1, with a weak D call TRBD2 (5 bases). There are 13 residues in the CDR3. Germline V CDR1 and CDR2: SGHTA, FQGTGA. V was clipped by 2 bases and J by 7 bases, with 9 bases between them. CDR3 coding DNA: TGTGCCAGCAGCTTAGCTAGCCAGAATGAGCAGTTCTTC. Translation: CASSLASQNEQFF.

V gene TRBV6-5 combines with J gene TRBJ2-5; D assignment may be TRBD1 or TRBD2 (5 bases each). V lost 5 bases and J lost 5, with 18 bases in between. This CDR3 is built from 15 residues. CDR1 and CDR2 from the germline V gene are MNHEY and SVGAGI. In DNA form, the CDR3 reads TGTGCCAGCAGTCCGGGGCTGACTGTTCGGGAGACCCAGTACTTC. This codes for CASSPGLTVRETQYF.

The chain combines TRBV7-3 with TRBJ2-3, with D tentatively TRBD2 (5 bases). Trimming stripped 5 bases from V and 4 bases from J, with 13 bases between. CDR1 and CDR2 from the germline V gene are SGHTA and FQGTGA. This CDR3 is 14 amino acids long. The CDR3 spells CASSPGLKPDTQYF. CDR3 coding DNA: TGTGCCAGCAGCCCAGGACTGAAACCAGATACGCAGTATTTT.

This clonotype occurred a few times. CDR3 sequence reads: CASSYGRGEQFF. For the CDR3, the DNA is TGTGCCAGCAGTTACGGGCGCGGTGAGCAGTTCTTC. V gene TRBV6-5 combines with J gene TRBJ2-1, with D hard to call. From germline, CDR1 is MNHEY and CDR2 SVGAGI. Trimming left V 2 bases short and J 9 bases short, with 8 bases between. This CDR3 contains 12 residues.

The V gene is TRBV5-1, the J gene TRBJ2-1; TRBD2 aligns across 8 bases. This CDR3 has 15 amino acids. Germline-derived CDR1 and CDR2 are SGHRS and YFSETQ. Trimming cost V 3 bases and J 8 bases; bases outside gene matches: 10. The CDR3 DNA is TGCGCCAGCAGCTCCGGGACTAGTAATGGGGATGAGCAGTTCTTC. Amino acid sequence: CASSSGTSNGDEQFF. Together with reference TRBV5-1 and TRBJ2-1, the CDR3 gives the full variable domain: KAGVTQTPRYLIKTRGQQVTLSCSPISGHRSVSWYQQTPGQGLQFLFEYFSETQRNKGNFPGRFSGRQFSNSRSEMNVSTLELGDSALYLCASSSGTSNGDEQFFGPGTRLTVL.

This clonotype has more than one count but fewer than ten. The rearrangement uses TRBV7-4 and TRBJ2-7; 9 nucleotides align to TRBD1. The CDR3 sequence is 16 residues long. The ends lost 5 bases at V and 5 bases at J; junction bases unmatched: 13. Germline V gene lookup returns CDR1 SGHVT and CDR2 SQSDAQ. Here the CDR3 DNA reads TGTGCCAGCAGCCCCCGGGACAGGGTGTACGCCGACGAGCAGTACTTC. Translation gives CASSPRDRVYADEQYF. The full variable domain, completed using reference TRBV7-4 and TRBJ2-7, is GAGVSQSPRYKVAKRGRDVALRCDSISGHVTLYWYRQTLGQGSEVLTYSQSDAQRDKSGRPSGRFSAERPERSVSTLKIQRTEQGDSAVYLCASSPRDRVYADEQYFGPGTRLTVT.

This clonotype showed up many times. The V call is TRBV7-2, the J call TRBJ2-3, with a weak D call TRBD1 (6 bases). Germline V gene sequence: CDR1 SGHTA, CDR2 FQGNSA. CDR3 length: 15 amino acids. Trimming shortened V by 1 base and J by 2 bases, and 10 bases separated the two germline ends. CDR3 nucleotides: TGTGCCAGCAGCTTAGGCAGGGGCCCCACAGATACGCAGTATTTT. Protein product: CASSLGRGPTDTQYF.

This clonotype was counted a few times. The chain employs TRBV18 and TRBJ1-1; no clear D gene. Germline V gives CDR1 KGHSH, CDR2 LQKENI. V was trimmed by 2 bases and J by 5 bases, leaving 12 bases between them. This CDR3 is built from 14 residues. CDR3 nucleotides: TGTGCCAGCTCACCAGAAGGGTCGATGACTGAAGCTTTCTTT. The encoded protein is CASSPEGSMTEAFF.

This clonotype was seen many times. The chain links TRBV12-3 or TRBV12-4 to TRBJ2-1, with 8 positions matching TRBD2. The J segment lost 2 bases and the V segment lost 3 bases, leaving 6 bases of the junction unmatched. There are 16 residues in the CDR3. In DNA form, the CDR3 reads TGTGCCAGCAGTTTGGTTTCGGGGGGGGCCTACAATGAGCAGTTCTTC. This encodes CASSLVSGGAYNEQFF.

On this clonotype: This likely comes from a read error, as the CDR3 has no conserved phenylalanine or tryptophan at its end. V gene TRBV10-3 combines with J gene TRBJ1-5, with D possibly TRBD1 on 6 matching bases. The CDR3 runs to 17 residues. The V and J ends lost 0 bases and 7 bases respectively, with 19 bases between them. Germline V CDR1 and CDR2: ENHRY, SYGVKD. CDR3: CAISESMAGASGQPQHL. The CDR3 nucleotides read TGTGCCATCAGTGAGTCGATGGCGGGGGCGTCGGGACAGCCCCAGCATTTG.

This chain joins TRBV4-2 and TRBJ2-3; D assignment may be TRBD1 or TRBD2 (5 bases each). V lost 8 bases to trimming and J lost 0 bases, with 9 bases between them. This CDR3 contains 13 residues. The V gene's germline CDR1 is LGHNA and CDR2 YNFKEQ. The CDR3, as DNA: TGTGCCAGCTCCGGGGCTAGCACAGATACGCAGTATTTT. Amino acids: CASSGASTDTQYF.

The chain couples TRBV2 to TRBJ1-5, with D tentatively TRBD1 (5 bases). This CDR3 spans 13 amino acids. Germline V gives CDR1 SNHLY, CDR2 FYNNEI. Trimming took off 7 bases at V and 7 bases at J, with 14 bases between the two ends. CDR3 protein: CASIAGRTQPQHF. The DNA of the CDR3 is TGTGCCAGCATAGCAGGGCGAACCCAGCCCCAGCATTTT.

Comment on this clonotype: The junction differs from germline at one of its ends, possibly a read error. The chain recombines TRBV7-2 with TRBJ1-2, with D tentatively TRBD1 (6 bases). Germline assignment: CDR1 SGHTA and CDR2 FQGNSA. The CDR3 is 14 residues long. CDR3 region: CASRSYREVEGYTF. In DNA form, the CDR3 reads TGTGCCAGCAGATCCTACAGGGAAGTCGAGGGCTACACTTTC. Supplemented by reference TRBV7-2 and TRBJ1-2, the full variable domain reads GAGVSQSPSNKVTEKGKDVELRCDPISGHTALYWYRQSLGQGLEFLIYFQGNSAPDKSGLPSDRFSAERTGGSVSTLTIQRTQQEDSAVYLCASRSYREVEGYTFGSGTRLTVV.

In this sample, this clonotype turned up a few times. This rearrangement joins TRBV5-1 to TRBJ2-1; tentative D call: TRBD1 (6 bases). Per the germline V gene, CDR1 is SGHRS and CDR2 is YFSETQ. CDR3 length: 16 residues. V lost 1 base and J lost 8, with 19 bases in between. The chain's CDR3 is CASSLLQTGGYYEQFF. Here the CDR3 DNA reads TGCGCCAGCAGCTTGCTACAGACAGGAGGATACTATGAGCAGTTCTTC.

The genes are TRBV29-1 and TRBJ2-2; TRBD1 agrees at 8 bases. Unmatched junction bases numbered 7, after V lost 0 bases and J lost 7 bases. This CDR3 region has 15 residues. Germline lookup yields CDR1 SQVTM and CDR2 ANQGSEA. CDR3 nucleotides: TGCAGCGTTGAAGATCCACAGGGGGTGGGCGGGGAGCTGTTTTTT. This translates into CSVEDPQGVGGELFF.

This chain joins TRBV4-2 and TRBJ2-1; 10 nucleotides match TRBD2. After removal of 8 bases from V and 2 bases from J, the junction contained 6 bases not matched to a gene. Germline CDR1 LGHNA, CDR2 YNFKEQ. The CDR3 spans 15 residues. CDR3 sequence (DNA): TGTGCCAGCCAGTTAGGGACTAGCGCCTACAATGAGCAGTTCTTC. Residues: CASQLGTSAYNEQFF.

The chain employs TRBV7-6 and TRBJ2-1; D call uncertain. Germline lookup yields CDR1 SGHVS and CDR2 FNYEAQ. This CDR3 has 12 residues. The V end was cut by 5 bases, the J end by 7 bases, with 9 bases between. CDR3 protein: CASSPRWNEQFF. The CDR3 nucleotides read TGTGCCAGCAGCCCCCGTTGGAATGAGCAGTTCTTC.

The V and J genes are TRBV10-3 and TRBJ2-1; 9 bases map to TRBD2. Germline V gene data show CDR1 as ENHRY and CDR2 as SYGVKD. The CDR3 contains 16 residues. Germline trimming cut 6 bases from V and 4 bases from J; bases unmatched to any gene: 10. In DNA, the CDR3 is TGTGCCATCAGGGGAGAGGGCGGGAGGGAGTACAATGAGCAGTTCTTC. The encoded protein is CAIRGEGGREYNEQFF.

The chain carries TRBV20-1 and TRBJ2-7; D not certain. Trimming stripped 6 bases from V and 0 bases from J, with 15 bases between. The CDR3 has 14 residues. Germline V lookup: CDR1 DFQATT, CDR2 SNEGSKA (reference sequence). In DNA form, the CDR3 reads TGCAGTGCCCAAGCTGGAAGTGCCTCCTACGAGCAGTACTTC. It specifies CSAQAGSASYEQYF.

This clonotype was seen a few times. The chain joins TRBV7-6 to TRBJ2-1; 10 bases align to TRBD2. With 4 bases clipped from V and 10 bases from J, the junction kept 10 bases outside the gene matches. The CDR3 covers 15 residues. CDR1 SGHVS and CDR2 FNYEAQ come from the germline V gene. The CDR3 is CASSSWLAGASEQFF. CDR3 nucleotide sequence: TGTGCCAGCAGCTCCTGGCTAGCGGGGGCCTCGGAGCAGTTCTTC.

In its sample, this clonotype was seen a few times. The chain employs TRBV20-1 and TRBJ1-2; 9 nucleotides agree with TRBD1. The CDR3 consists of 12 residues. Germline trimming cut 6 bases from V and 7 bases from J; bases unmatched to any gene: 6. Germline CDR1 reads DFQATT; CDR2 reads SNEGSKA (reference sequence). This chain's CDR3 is CSARQGGGGYTF. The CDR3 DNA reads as TGCAGTGCAAGACAGGGGGGAGGTGGCTACACCTTC.